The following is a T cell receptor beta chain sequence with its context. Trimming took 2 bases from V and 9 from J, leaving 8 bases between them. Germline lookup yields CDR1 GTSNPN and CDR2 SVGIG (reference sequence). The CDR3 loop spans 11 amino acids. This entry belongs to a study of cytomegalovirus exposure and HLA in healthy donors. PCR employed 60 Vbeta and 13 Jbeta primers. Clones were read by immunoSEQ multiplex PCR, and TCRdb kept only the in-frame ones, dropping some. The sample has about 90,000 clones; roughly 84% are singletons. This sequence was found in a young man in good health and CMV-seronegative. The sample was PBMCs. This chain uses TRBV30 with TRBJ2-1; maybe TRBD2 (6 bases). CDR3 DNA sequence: TGTGCCTGGAGTTTGGGGGGTGAGCAGTTCTTC. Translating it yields CAWSLGGEQFF.